Many counts were recorded for the clone carrying this TCR beta chain. Its target is not known. V lost 1 base and J lost 8, with 13 bases in between. The CDR3 sequence is 14 residues long. Germline V gene lookup returns CDR1 SGHRS and CDR2 YFSETQ. These data are taken from a study of CD8 T cells in ankylosing spondylitis. General observations from the study: A TCR beta motif made of several highly homologous variants seemed typical of ankylosing spondylitis blood. Disease-associated clones were reportedly significantly overrepresented in matched ankylosing spondylitis synovial fluid.

TCRdb passed the 5' RACE reads through MiXCR, listing each CDR3 protein once. The sample yields 35,000 to 45,000 distinct CDR3 sequences, around 10% seen once. The clonotype comes from a male donor with ankylosing spondylitis or in good health (not recorded which). Material for sequencing was blood, either unsorted or a sorted T cell fraction (not recorded which). The rearrangement links TRBV5-1 to TRBJ2-1; no clear D. CDR3 sequence reads: CASSLSGSGHEQFF. The CDR3 DNA reads TGCGCCAGCAGCTTGTCCGGATCTGGACATGAGCAGTTCTTC.